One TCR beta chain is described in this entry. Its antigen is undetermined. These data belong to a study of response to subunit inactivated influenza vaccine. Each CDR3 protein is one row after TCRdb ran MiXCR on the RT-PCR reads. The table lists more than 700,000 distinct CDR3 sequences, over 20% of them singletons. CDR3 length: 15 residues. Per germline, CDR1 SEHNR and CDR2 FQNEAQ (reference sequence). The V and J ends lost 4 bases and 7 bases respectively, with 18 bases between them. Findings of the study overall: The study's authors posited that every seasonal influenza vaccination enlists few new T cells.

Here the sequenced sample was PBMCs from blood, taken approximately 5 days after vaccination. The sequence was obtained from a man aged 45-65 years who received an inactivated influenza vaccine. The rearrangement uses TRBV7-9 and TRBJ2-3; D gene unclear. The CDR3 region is CASSSIQDGGYTQYF. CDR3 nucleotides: TGTGCCAGCAGCTCAATCCAGGACGGTGGTTATACGCAGTATTTT.